This TCR beta chain was recorded in a study of T cell repertoires in cytomegalovirus infection. Across the whole study: Indications of both CMV infection and matching HLA type were provided by public TCR beta signatures.

This clonotype was picked up a small number of times. What it recognizes is unknown. From the reads, TCRdb called clonotypes with MiXCR, one entry per CDR3 protein. Counted here are approximately 990,000 distinct CDR3 sequences, approximately 31% occurring once; the ten biggest clones make up around 15%. Findings of the study overall: Totalled public TCR beta family frequency picked out people who carried CMV plus the relevant HLA.

Specimen: cultured CD8+ T cells from PBMCs, collected from culture after CMV antigen stimulation. This TCR was recovered from a human donor in good health (CMV status not recorded). Some clones in this sample may be carry-over from other donors' samples.

CDR3 nucleotides: TGTGCCAGCAGCCAAGGGTTGGCAGCTACGGTCAAGTATGGCTACACCTTC. This codes for CASSQGLAATVKYGYTF. The V gene is TRBV14, the J gene TRBJ1-2; D unclear. Trimming pared 1 base from V and 5 bases from J, leaving 20 bases between. From germline, CDR1 is SGHDN and CDR2 FVKESK. This CDR3 has 17 residues.